Included here is one T cell receptor (beta chain) sequence, with context. This entry belongs to a study of blood T cell repertoires in COVID-19. TCRdb keeps only in-frame clones here, not all; method: immunoSEQ multiplex PCR. This sample yields around 360,000 clones, of which more than 85% are seen a single time; 3% belongs to the top ten. The length of the CDR3 is 11 residues. Germline CDR1 is MNHEY and CDR2 is SVGEGT. V lost 4 bases to trimming and J lost 5 bases, with 5 bases between them. Sequencing was carried out using PBMCs or T cells enriched from blood (not recorded which). The chain links TRBV6-2 or TRBV6-3 to TRBJ1-2, with D hard to call. This receptor was identified in a woman in her twenties or thirties who had recovered from COVID-19. CDR3 sequence (DNA): TGTGCCAGCAGTTCCCTATATGGCTACACCTTC. This sequence encodes CASSSLYGYTF.